This entry lists 23 T cell receptor beta chains sequenced from one sample in a study of blood T cells in healthy people across ages. Sample-barcoded 5' priming and a J-beta primer mix drove a second PCR of about 6 to 12 cycles. TCRdb itself ran the 5' RACE reads through MiXCR, one entry per CDR3 protein. This sample has roughly 800,000 distinct CDR3 sequences, with roughly 60% found just once. Sequencing input: blood. These receptors came from a man aged 25-40 years in good health.

This clonotype was seen only a few times. The V gene is TRBV20-1, the J gene TRBJ2-1, with 11 bases identical to TRBD2. This CDR3 has 15 amino acids. Germline V gene lookup returns CDR1 DFQATT and CDR2 SNEGSKA (reference sequence). Trimming took 6 bases from V and 10 from J; bases not matched to a gene: 14. In DNA, the CDR3 is TGCAGTGCAAGGAGACCTAGCGGGAGGACAGACGAGCAGTTCTTC. Its protein product is CSARRPSGRTDEQFF.

The rearrangement uses TRBV29-1 and TRBJ2-1, with D possibly matching TRBD2 (5 bases). V was shortened by 8 bases and J by 9 bases, with 17 bases between the two germline ends. This CDR3 has 12 residues. Germline lookup yields CDR1 SQVTM and CDR2 ANQGSEA. The CDR3, as DNA: TGCAGCCTCGGAGGAGCGCCTGGTGAGCAGTTCTTC. Translation gives CSLGGAPGEQFF.

This chain links TRBV6-5 with TRBJ2-1, with a weak D call TRBD2 (6 bases). V shed 7 bases and J shed 3 bases, with 19 bases lying between them. Germline CDR1 and CDR2: MNHEY and SVGAGI. The CDR3 is 16 residues long. The CDR3 loop reads CASTPMGGSDYNEQFF. DNA for the CDR3: TGTGCCAGCACTCCAATGGGAGGCTCCGACTACAATGAGCAGTTCTTC.

The chain employs TRBV9 and TRBJ2-3; D might be TRBD2 (6 bases). Germline V gene data show CDR1 as SGDLS and CDR2 as YYNGEE. With 0 bases removed from V and 1 base from J, the gap between germline ends came to 15 bases. The CDR3 totals 17 residues. The CDR3 sequence: CASSVGLRGVGTDTQYF. The CDR3 bases are TGTGCCAGCAGCGTAGGGCTACGCGGGGTAGGCACAGATACGCAGTATTTT.

In this sample, this clonotype turned up a few times. The chain uses TRBV9 and TRBJ2-7; D is undetermined. The J call may not be correct, given that the DNA end is closer to TRBJ2-5. Germline CDR1 reads SGDLS; CDR2 reads YYNGEE. The CDR3 has 15 residues. This CDR3 reads CASSVGDGDWETQYF. The DNA of the CDR3 is TGTGCCAGCAGCGTAGGTGATGGTGACTGGGAGACCCAGTACTTC.

The J gene is TRBJ2-3, the V gene TRBV7-3; 8 nucleotides agree with TRBD1. Germline V gives CDR1 SGHTA, CDR2 FQGTGA. The junction had 12 bases not matched to a gene; V was cut back by 5 bases and J by 5 bases. This CDR3 is built from 16 residues. The CDR3 DNA reads as TGTGCCAGCAGCCGGAGGACAGGGCTTGGGGGAGATACGCAGTATTTT. Translated: CASSRRTGLGGDTQYF.

This clonotype was detected only a few times. The gene calls are TRBV7-8 and TRBJ2-5; the match to TRBD1 covers 10 bases. This CDR3 comprises 16 residues. From germline, CDR1 is SGHVS and CDR2 FQNEAQ. Losses at the gene ends were 5 bases for V and 5 bases for J; bases not matched to a gene: 11. The CDR3 DNA follows: TGTGCCAGCAGCGTGTACCCGGGACAGGGGAGTGAGACCCAGTACTTC. This translates into CASSVYPGQGSETQYF.

The chain links TRBV7-9 to TRBJ1-4; D gene unclear. This CDR3 has 17 residues. CDR1 and CDR2 from the germline V gene are SEHNR and FQNEAQ (reference sequence). V was clipped by 1 base and J by 8 bases, with 20 bases between them. CDR3 bases: TGTGCCAGCAGCTTAGTAGGGCGGGAAGAAAGGGTCGAAAAACTGTTTTTT. As protein: CASSLVGREERVEKLFF.

V is TRBV7-9 and J is TRBJ2-2; TRBD2 aligns across 9 bases. Germline values: CDR1 SEHNR, CDR2 FQNEAQ (reference sequence). The CDR3 has 16 amino acids. Germline trimming cut 8 bases from V and 6 bases from J; bases unmatched to any gene: 13. CDR3 bases: TGTGCCAGCCACCAGACTAGCGGCCCAACAGCCGGGGAGCTGTTTTTT. Its translation: CASHQTSGPTAGELFF.

V is TRBV9 and J is TRBJ1-4; perhaps TRBD1 as D (5 bases). Germline V CDR1 and CDR2: SGDLS, YYNGEE. The V gene lost 3 bases and the J gene lost 8 bases, with 17 bases spanning the gap. The CDR3 sequence is 15 residues long. CDR3 nucleotide sequence: TGTGCCAGCAGCGGAGGAGGACATGGGAACGAAAAACTGTTTTTT. Translating it yields CASSGGGHGNEKLFF.

This chain connects TRBV19 to TRBJ1-2, with D possibly being TRBD1 (5 bases). Germline V lookup: CDR1 LNHDA, CDR2 SQIVND (reference sequence). V lost 3 bases and J lost 7, with 12 bases in between. This CDR3 is built from 13 residues. CDR3 bases: TGTGCCAGTAGTATTTCGGCAGGGAGTGGCTACACCTTC. This translates into CASSISAGSGYTF.

A few counts support this clonotype. This chain uses TRBV4-1 with TRBJ2-6, with D uncertain. This CDR3 contains 15 residues. V gave up 5 bases and J gave up 0 bases, with 8 bases separating them. From germline, CDR1 is MGHRA and CDR2 YSYEKL. The CDR3 spells CASSIDLSGANVLTF. CDR3 nucleotide sequence: TGCGCCAGCAGCATAGATCTCTCTGGGGCCAACGTCCTGACTTTC.

The rearrangement links TRBV7-2 to TRBJ1-6; D is ambiguous. The V gene's germline CDR1 is SGHTA and CDR2 FQGNSA. V gave up 1 base and J gave up 7 bases, with 17 bases separating them. The CDR3 spans 17 residues. In DNA form, the CDR3 reads TGTGCCAGCAGCTTAGAGGCGGCTGGCGGAGGGAATTCACCCCTCCACTTT. Encoded protein: CASSLEAAGGGNSPLHF.

There are many counts of this clonotype. The gene calls are TRBV20-1 and TRBJ2-7; 11 bases fit TRBD2. From germline, CDR1 is DFQATT and CDR2 SNEGSKA (reference sequence). Losses at the gene ends were 6 bases for V and 7 bases for J; bases not matched to a gene: 14. This CDR3 spans 15 amino acids. The CDR3 DNA sequence: TGCAGTGCCTCTAGAGAGGGACTAGCGGTGTTTGAGCAGTACTTC. It is translated as CSASREGLAVFEQYF.

V and J are TRBV5-1 and TRBJ2-4; 8 bases fit TRBD1. The J call may be wrong; the DNA end is better matched by TRBJ2-7. Germline assignment: CDR1 SGHRS and CDR2 YFSETQ. The CDR3 contains 14 residues. DNA of the CDR3: TGCGCCAGCAGCTTGCCACAGGGGGTCTACGAGCAGTACTTC. Residues: CASSLPQGVYEQYF.

The chain employs TRBV10-3 and TRBJ2-1; 7 bases map to TRBD1. Germline assignment: CDR1 ENHRY and CDR2 SYGVKD. V was clipped by 5 bases and J by 10 bases; unmatched bases: 20. The CDR3 has 17 amino acids. In DNA form, the CDR3 reads TGTGCCATCAGTTTGACTTCGACAGGGCAGCTTGGCTACGAGCAGTTCTTC. Protein: CAISLTSTGQLGYEQFF.

This chain joins TRBV9 and TRBJ2-5; a weak D match, TRBD1 (6 bases). CDR1 SGDLS and CDR2 YYNGEE come from the germline V gene. The V gene lost 4 bases and the J gene lost 2 bases, with 12 bases spanning the gap. The CDR3 has 14 amino acids. The CDR3 coding sequence is TGTGCCAGCAGCAAGGACAGACGACAAGAGACCCAGTACTTC. Translating gives CASSKDRRQETQYF.

A few counts support this clonotype. The chain carries TRBV20-1 and TRBJ2-5; D not certain. Trimming shortened V by 5 bases and J by 9 bases, and 13 bases separated the two germline ends. There are 11 residues in the CDR3. From germline, CDR1 is DFQATT and CDR2 SNEGSKA (reference sequence). The CDR3 region has the DNA TGCAGTGCTCGCCCCGGCAAGGCCCAGTACTTC. Translating gives CSARPGKAQYF.

This clonotype has a single count. The genes are TRBV7-9 and TRBJ2-7; 8 positions agree with TRBD1. Germline lookup yields CDR1 SEHNR and CDR2 FQNEAQ (reference sequence). The V segment lost 3 bases and the J segment 6 bases; nucleotides outside the gene matches: 7. The CDR3 is 14 amino acids. CDR3 loop: CASSLRQGAGEQYF. The CDR3 region has the DNA TGTGCCAGCAGCTTGCGTCAGGGGGCAGGCGAGCAGTACTTC.

The CDR3 region is CATGTSGTTDTQYF. The CDR3 DNA follows: TGTGCCACCGGTACTAGCGGGACCACAGATACGCAGTATTTT. The chain combines TRBV24-1 with TRBJ2-3, with 10 bases lining up with TRBD2. Trimming cost V 9 bases and J 2 bases; bases outside gene matches: 4. The CDR3 loop spans 14 amino acids. CDR1 and CDR2 from the germline V gene are KGHDR and SFDVKD.

This clonotype showed up just a few times. This chain uses TRBV6-4 with TRBJ2-3, with D hard to call. Germline CDR1 reads MRHNA; CDR2 reads SNTAGT. The germline V and J ends were trimmed by 0 bases and 4 bases, with 5 bases remaining between them. The CDR3 covers 13 residues. CDR3 protein: CASSDSMADTQYF. The CDR3 DNA follows: TGTGCCAGCAGTGACTCGATGGCAGATACGCAGTATTTT.

There are a few counts of this clonotype. The chain carries TRBV7-2 and TRBJ2-3, with a tentative D call TRBD2 (6 bases). The CDR3 has 15 residues. Between the trimmed V and J ends, which lost 8 bases and 9 bases, there was a span of 24 bases. Per germline, CDR1 SGHTA and CDR2 FQGNSA. CDR3 in amino acids: CASSTEGRWSETQYF. DNA of the CDR3: TGTGCCAGCTCCACGGAAGGGAGGTGGTCGGAAACGCAGTATTTT.

The rearrangement links TRBV7-2 to TRBJ2-3; 9 bases align to TRBD2. V was clipped by 1 base and J by 4 bases; unmatched bases: 9. Germline CDR1 SGHTA, CDR2 FQGNSA. The CDR3 length is 17 residues. CDR3 region: CASSLGGRGGGSDTQYF. The CDR3 nucleotides read TGTGCCAGCAGCTTAGGGGGGCGCGGGGGGGGCTCAGATACGCAGTATTTT.